A single sample gave rise to the 17 T cell receptor beta chains below, sequenced in a study of blood T cell repertoires in COVID-19. Clones were sequenced by immunoSEQ multiplex PCR, and TCRdb holds only the in-frame ones, with some missing. The table records 290,000 or so clones, approximately 86% of them present only once. The sample taken for sequencing was peripheral blood. The receptor set was obtained from a man between 18 and 29 years old with active or convalescent COVID-19.

The V and J genes are TRBV2 and TRBJ1-4, with 7 bases aligning to TRBD1. V lost 9 bases, J lost 4 bases, and 8 bases stayed unmatched. Germline V gene data show CDR1 as SNHLY and CDR2 as FYNNEI. This CDR3 is 14 amino acids long. The DNA for the CDR3 is TGTGCCAGTAAACAGGGGCCGGGTAATGAAAAACTGTTTTTT. It encodes CASKQGPGNEKLFF.

J is TRBJ2-7 and V is TRBV12-1; the table's D call, TRBD2, has no DNA check behind it. TRBV12-1 is a pseudogene locus. There are 15 residues in the CDR3. CDR3 region: CASSVRGLDDYEQYF. For the CDR3, the DNA is TGTGCCAGCAGCGTCCGAGGACTGGATGACTACGAGCAGTACTTC.

The chain employs TRBV5-1 and TRBJ2-3; 7 positions agree with TRBD1. The V gene end was trimmed by 3 bases and the J gene end by 5 bases; junction bases not matched to a gene: 6. This CDR3 spans 14 amino acids. Germline-derived CDR1 and CDR2 are SGHRS and YFSETQ. DNA for the CDR3: TGCGCCAGCAGCTCCCGACAGGGATTAGATACGCAGTATTTT. Amino acid sequence: CASSSRQGLDTQYF.

This clone has at least ten counts. At the DNA level, this CDR3 is encoded by other sequences in the same sample as well. This rearrangement joins TRBV6-1 to TRBJ2-3; 10 nucleotides agree with TRBD2. This CDR3 is built from 14 residues. The ends lost 2 bases at V and 4 bases at J; junction bases unmatched: 0. Germline V lookup: CDR1 MNHNS, CDR2 SASEGT. CDR3 nucleotide sequence: TGTGCCAGCAGTGAACTAGCGGGGGCAGATACGCAGTATTTT. Translation: CASSELAGADTQYF.

This chain connects TRBV19 to TRBJ1-2; tentatively, D is TRBD1 (5 bases). Trimming took off 2 bases at V and 7 bases at J, with 14 bases between the two ends. Germline V gene data show CDR1 as LNHDA and CDR2 as SQIVND (reference sequence). The CDR3 runs to 14 residues. The CDR3 protein is CASSISPQGSGYTF. CDR3 sequence (DNA): TGTGCCAGTAGTATATCCCCGCAGGGATCTGGCTACACCTTC.

This sequence joins TRBV7-9 and TRBJ1-2; tentatively, D is TRBD1 (5 bases). CDR1 and CDR2 from the germline V gene are SEHNR and FQNEAQ (reference sequence). V lost 5 bases and J lost 4, with 14 bases in between. The CDR3 is 14 residues long. The CDR3 DNA sequence: TGTGCCAGCAGCCCGTACCAGGGAATCTATGGCTACACCTTC. Residues: CASSPYQGIYGYTF.

This clone was detected only a few times. The V call is TRBV5-4, the J call TRBJ1-2, with a tentative D call TRBD1 (5 bases). The germline V gene has CDR1 SGHNT and CDR2 YYREEE (reference sequence). The CDR3 runs 13 residues. Between the trimmed V and J ends, which lost 0 bases and 7 bases, there was a span of 10 bases. The CDR3 sequence is CASSLDRMGGYTF. The CDR3 DNA sequence: TGTGCCAGCAGCTTGGACAGGATGGGTGGCTACACCTTC.

V is TRBV9 and J is TRBJ2-1, with 8 bases identical to TRBD2. Germline V gene data show CDR1 as SGDLS and CDR2 as YYNGEE. The CDR3 is 15 amino acids. J was trimmed by 3 bases and V by 0 bases; bases with no gene match: 2. The CDR3 is CASSVGLAYYNEQFF. DNA of the CDR3: TGTGCCAGCAGCGTAGGACTAGCGTACTACAATGAGCAGTTCTTC. The full variable domain, its missing parts supplied by reference TRBV9 and TRBJ2-1, is DSGVTQTPKHLITATGQRVTLRCSPRSGDLSVYWYQQSLDQGLQFLIQYYNGEERAKGNILERFSAQQFPDLHSELNLSSLELGDSALYFCASSVGLAYYNEQFFGPGTRLTVL.

This clone was seen only a few times. This sequence joins TRBV27 and TRBJ2-7; the D gene is possibly TRBD2 (5 bases). The CDR3 has 15 amino acids. V shed 7 bases and J shed 4 bases, with 20 bases lying between them. Germline V gene lookup returns CDR1 MNHEY and CDR2 SMNVEV (reference sequence). Here the CDR3 reads CASTLFVGRGYEQYF. CDR3 DNA sequence: TGTGCCAGCACCCTTTTCGTGGGTAGAGGGTACGAGCAGTACTTC.

This clone was seen many times. J is TRBJ2-5 and V is TRBV4-2; 7 bases agree with TRBD1. Germline loops: CDR1 LGHNA, CDR2 YNFKEQ. The CDR3 extends over 13 amino acids. Trimming at V came to 5 bases and at J to 2 bases, leaving 2 bases not matched to a gene. In DNA form, the CDR3 reads TGTGCCAGCAGCTCAGGGGGACAAGAGACCCAGTACTTC. This translates into CASSSGGQETQYF.

The V gene is TRBV28, the J gene TRBJ2-7; 11 bases fit TRBD2. From germline, CDR1 is MDHEN and CDR2 SYDVKM. The ends lost 5 bases at V and 2 bases at J; junction bases unmatched: 5. This CDR3 has 15 amino acids. This CDR3 is CASSAVTSGAYEQYF. CDR3 bases: TGTGCCAGCAGTGCCGTGACTAGCGGGGCCTACGAGCAGTACTTC.

The chain has TRBV5-1 and TRBJ2-2; weak D call: TRBD2 (6 bases). Germline assignment: CDR1 SGHRS and CDR2 YFSETQ. This CDR3 is 16 amino acids long. V was cut by 0 bases and J by 1 base, with 10 bases left in between. CDR3 sequence reads: CASSLAVAVNTGELFF. As DNA, the CDR3 is TGCGCCAGCAGCTTGGCGGTAGCGGTGAACACCGGGGAGCTGTTTTTT. The entire variable domain, with the rest obtained from reference TRBV5-1 and TRBJ2-2, is as follows: KAGVTQTPRYLIKTRGQQVTLSCSPISGHRSVSWYQQTPGQGLQFLFEYFSETQRNKGNFPGRFSGRQFSNSRSEMNVSTLELGDSALYLCASSLAVAVNTGELFFGEGSRLTVL.

This clone occurred once. The gene calls are TRBV20-1 and TRBJ2-1, with D tentatively TRBD2 (6 bases). Germline V gives CDR1 DFQATT, CDR2 SNEGSKA (reference sequence). The CDR3 consists of 13 residues. V dropped 3 bases and J dropped 2 bases, with 8 bases sitting between them. CDR3 in DNA: TGCAGTGCTAGTGGGACTGCCTACAATGAGCAGTTCTTC. It yields the protein CSASGTAYNEQFF.

This chain connects TRBV9 to TRBJ2-1; 7 bases align to TRBD2. The CDR3 is made up of 15 amino acids. Germline-derived CDR1 and CDR2 are SGDLS and YYNGEE. V lost 2 bases to trimming and J lost 6 bases; unmatched junction nucleotides: 8. CDR3 bases: TGTGCCAGCAGCGTCACTGCGGGAGTAGGCAATGAGCAGTTCTTC. This sequence encodes CASSVTAGVGNEQFF.

The rearrangement joins TRBV19 to TRBJ1-3, with TRBD1 matching over 7 bases. Germline CDR1 and CDR2: LNHDA and SQIVND (reference sequence). The CDR3 sequence is 15 residues long. V trimming: 6 bases; J trimming: 0 bases; junction bases outside the gene matches: 5. The CDR3 is CASSRGQISGNTIYF. As DNA, the CDR3 is TGTGCCAGTAGCCGGGGACAGATCTCTGGAAACACCATATATTTT.

The chain carries TRBV12-3 or TRBV12-4 and TRBJ1-2, with a weak D call TRBD1 (5 bases). The CDR3 totals 13 residues. V was pared by 7 bases and J by 5 bases, with 14 bases between. The CDR3 nucleotides read TGTGCCAGCACCCGGGGGGTGGGGTATGGCTACACCTTC. This gives the protein CASTRGVGYGYTF.

This chain joins TRBV28 and TRBJ1-5, with D perhaps matching TRBD1 (6 bases). Germline V gene lookup returns CDR1 MDHEN and CDR2 SYDVKM. The CDR3 has 15 amino acids. Trimming stripped 3 bases from V and 4 bases from J, with 13 bases between. The CDR3 DNA is TGTGCCAGCAGTTTCACCGGGACACAAAATCAGCCCCAGCATTTT. Its protein product is CASSFTGTQNQPQHF. Together with reference TRBV28 and TRBJ1-5, the CDR3 gives the full variable domain: DVKVTQSSRYLVKRTGEKVFLECVQDMDHENMFWYRQDPGLGLRLIYFSYDVKMKEKGDIPEGYSVSREKKERFSLILESASTNQTSMYLCASSFTGTQNQPQHFGDGTRLSIL.